This entry describes one TCR beta chain. The antigen this receptor binds is unknown. The sample holds no much larger clone one base away, and base qualities are not on file. Library prep was done by the immunoSEQ multiplex PCR assay. Imported from immuneACCESS, the table was reduced by TCRdb to in-frame sequences with V and J called. These copies leave out some clones; in studies compared against another copy, an unresolved V gene accounts for under half, and the cause of the remainder is not known. The sample profile shows around 180,000 clones; about 86% of them were found once. The top ten constitute roughly 5.3% of the sample. The data are from a study of control samples from healthy donors and cancer patients (dated by TCRdb to the early 2020s). V lost 5 bases and J lost 1 base; the stretch between them is 8 bases long. From the cysteine up to the phenylalanine, the CDR3 has a length of 13 residues. Here the CDR3 DNA is all that survives: 39 bases in frame from base 1. CDR1 is given as SEHNR and CDR2 as FQNEAQ, both from the germline V gene (reference sequence).

The chain was built from TRBV7-9 and TRBJ1-1; a tentative D match to TRBD1 spans 6 bases. Sequenced: blood. This TCR was recovered from a woman between 25 and 40 years old in good health. For the CDR3, the sequence is CASSRGANTEAFF. The DNA is TGTGCCAGCAGCCGGGGGGCGAACACTGAAGCTTTCTTT.